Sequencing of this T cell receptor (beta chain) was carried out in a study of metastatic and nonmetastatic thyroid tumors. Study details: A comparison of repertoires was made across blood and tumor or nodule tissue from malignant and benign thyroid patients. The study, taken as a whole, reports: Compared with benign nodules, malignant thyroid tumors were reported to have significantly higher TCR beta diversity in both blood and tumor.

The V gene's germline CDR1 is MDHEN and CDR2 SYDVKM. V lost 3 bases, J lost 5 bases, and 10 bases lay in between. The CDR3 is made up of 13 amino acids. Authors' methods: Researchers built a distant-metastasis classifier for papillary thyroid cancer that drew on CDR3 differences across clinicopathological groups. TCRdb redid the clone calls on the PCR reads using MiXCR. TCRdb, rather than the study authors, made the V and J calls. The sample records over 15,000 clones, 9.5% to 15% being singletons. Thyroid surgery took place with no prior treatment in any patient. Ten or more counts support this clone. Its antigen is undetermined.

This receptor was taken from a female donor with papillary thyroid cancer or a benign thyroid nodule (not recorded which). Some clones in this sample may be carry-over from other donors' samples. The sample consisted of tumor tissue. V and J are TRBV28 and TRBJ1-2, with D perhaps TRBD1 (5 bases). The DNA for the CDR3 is TGTGCCAGCAGTTTGGGGGGAGGGTATGGCTACACCTTC. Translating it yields CASSLGGGYGYTF.